These T cell receptor beta chains were read from a single sample in a study of early T cells in non-severe SARS-CoV-2 infection. One entry per CDR3 protein results from TCRdb running MiXCR on the 5' RACE reads. The top ten clones hold about 1% of a sample with 57,000 or so distinct CDR3 sequences, about 12% of them seen once. The sequences come from whole blood, collected at baseline. The origin of the receptors is an adult who was a healthcare worker with PCR-confirmed SARS-CoV-2 infection or an uninfected control (not recorded which). The donor label of this sample is uncertain. Each CDR3 is given with its conserved first and last residue. D genes are given only for firm matches. Clone size appears in some rows only: once, few, many, or a class for an expanded clone.

clone size	CDR3 length	D gene	V gene	J gene	CDR3 protein	CDR3 DNA
.	13	.	TRBV9	TRBJ1-2	CASSVAENYGYTF	TGTGCCAGCAGCGTAGCAGAGAACTATGGCTACACCTTC
many	17	.	TRBV29-1	TRBJ2-2	CSVEAPAGSPYTGELFF	TGCAGCGTTGAGGCCCCCGCGGGAAGCCCCTACACCGGGGAGCTGTTTTTT
few	14	.	TRBV12-3/TRBV12-4	TRBJ1-1	CASSSEGGLTEAFF	TGTGCCAGCAGTTCTGAGGGCGGTTTAACTGAAGCTTTCTTT
many	13	TRBD1	TRBV20-1	TRBJ2-3	CSATGGALDTQYF	TGCAGTGCTACAGGGGGCGCCTTAGATACGCAGTATTTT
few	16	.	TRBV5-5	TRBJ1-2	CASSLTYTGEGYGYTF	TGTGCCAGCAGCTTGACCTACACCGGGGAAGGCTATGGCTACACCTTC
.	16	.	TRBV2	TRBJ2-5	CASSEDPGRMSVTQYF	TGTGCCAGCAGTGAAGATCCGGGTAGGATGTCGGTGACCCAGTACTTC
many	18	.	TRBV18	TRBJ1-1	CASSPSGGGLLMNTEAFF	TGTGCCAGCTCACCATCCGGGGGTGGCCTCCTCATGAACACTGAAGCTTTCTTT
.	19	TRBD2	TRBV7-3	TRBJ2-3	CASSLSFFSPAGGPDTQYF	TGTGCCAGCAGCTTAAGTTTTTTTTCGCCCGCGGGGGGGCCAGATACGCAGTATTTT
.	17	.	TRBV6-1	TRBJ1-6	CASSPPGTKSYNSPLHF	TGTGCCAGCAGCCCCCCCGGGACGAAGTCCTATAATTCACCCCTCCACTTT
.	15	TRBD1	TRBV7-6	TRBJ2-5	CASSLGRGLQETQYF	TGTGCCAGCAGCTTAGGCAGGGGGCTTCAAGAGACCCAGTACTTC
few	16	TRBD1	TRBV2	TRBJ1-1	CASSEAETGTNTEAFF	TGTGCCAGCAGTGAAGCGGAGACAGGGACGAACACTGAAGCTTTCTTT
.	14	.	TRBV7-6	TRBJ1-5	CASSPWEGSQPQHF	TGTGCCAGCAGTCCATGGGAGGGAAGTCAGCCCCAGCATTTT
few	15	.	TRBV2	TRBJ2-3	CASRGLGGPADTQYF	TGTGCCAGCAGGGGCTTGGGGGGGCCCGCAGATACGCAGTATTTT
few	16	TRBD2	TRBV29-1	TRBJ2-3	CSVEGGTSGNTDTQYF	TGCAGCGTTGAAGGAGGGACTAGCGGGAACACAGATACGCAGTATTTT
.	16	.	TRBV4-1	TRBJ2-3	CASSQESFGGSDTQYF	TGCGCCAGCAGCCAAGAGTCGTTTGGAGGGTCGGATACGCAGTATTTT
.	16	TRBD1	TRBV5-6	TRBJ1-1	CASSDWVGQGNTEAFF	TGTGCCAGCAGCGATTGGGTCGGACAGGGCAACACTGAAGCTTTCTTT
many	13	.	TRBV12-3/TRBV12-4	TRBJ2-5	CASSRDGEETQYF	TGTGCCAGCAGCCGGGACGGAGAAGAGACCCAGTACTTC
many	15	TRBD2	TRBV6-5	TRBJ2-1	CASRPGGISYNEQFF	TGTGCCAGCAGACCCGGGGGGATCTCCTACAATGAGCAGTTCTTC
.	18	TRBD2	TRBV20-1	TRBJ2-5	CSARDWTSGGALSETQYF	TGCAGTGCTAGAGACTGGACTAGCGGGGGGGCATTGTCTGAGACCCAGTACTTC
many	13	.	TRBV5-5	TRBJ1-2	CASSFTANYGYTF	TGTGCCAGCAGCTTCACAGCTAACTATGGCTACACCTTC
.	17	TRBD2	TRBV6-2/TRBV6-3	TRBJ2-2	CATMVSRGGRNTGELFF	TGTGCCACCATGGTATCGCGGGGGGGCCGCAACACCGGGGAGCTGTTTTTT
.	14	.	TRBV7-3	TRBJ2-5	CASSLSGHQETQYF	TGTGCCAGCAGCTTGTCAGGTCACCAAGAGACCCAGTACTTC
few	13	.	TRBV3-1	TRBJ2-1	CASSQDWRPEQFF	TGTGCCAGCAGCCAAGACTGGAGACCAGAGCAGTTCTTC
.	15	.	TRBV11-3	TRBJ2-1	CASSFRGSLLDEQFF	TGTGCCAGCAGCTTTCGGGGATCCCTATTGGATGAGCAGTTCTTC
many	14	.	TRBV4-1	TRBJ2-3	CASSQFGGRDTQYF	TGCGCCAGCAGCCAATTTGGGGGGCGAGATACGCAGTATTTT
.	14	TRBD1	TRBV3-1	TRBJ1-4	CASSRDSTDEKLFF	TGTGCCAGCAGCCGGGACAGCACAGATGAAAAACTGTTTTTT
few	14	.	TRBV3-1	TRBJ1-6	CASSPGLVNSPLHF	TGTGCCAGCAGCCCGGGACTTGTTAATTCACCCCTCCACTTT
many	14	.	TRBV10-3	TRBJ1-1	CAISGWEGGTEAFF	TGTGCCATCAGTGGATGGGAGGGGGGCACTGAAGCTTTCTTT
.	14	.	TRBV29-1	TRBJ2-1	CSVEAQGLDNEQFF	TGCAGCGTTGAGGCCCAGGGGCTGGACAATGAGCAGTTCTTC
many	18	TRBD1	TRBV10-2	TRBJ1-1	CASSERRQGVLMNTEAFF	TGCGCCAGCAGTGAGAGGAGGCAGGGGGTACTGATGAACACTGAAGCTTTCTTT
.	13	.	TRBV5-5	TRBJ2-5	CASSLDGRETQYF	TGTGCCAGCAGCTTAGACGGACGAGAGACCCAGTACTTC
.	16	TRBD2	TRBV12-3/TRBV12-4	TRBJ2-1	CASSLKRGFSYNEQFF	TGTGCCAGCAGTTTGAAGCGGGGGTTCTCCTACAATGAGCAGTTCTTC
.	16	.	TRBV12-3/TRBV12-4	TRBJ2-5	CASSFSTVLDLETQYF	TGTGCCAGCAGTTTCTCAACAGTACTGGATCTAGAGACCCAGTACTTC
many	11	.	TRBV12-3/TRBV12-4	TRBJ2-1	CASSFLDEQFF	TGTGCCAGCAGTTTTTTGGACGAGCAGTTCTTC
few	15	.	TRBV4-1	TRBJ2-3	CASSPLGLAADTQYF	TGCGCCAGCAGCCCCCTAGGGCTAGCAGCAGATACGCAGTATTTT
.	14	.	TRBV18	TRBJ1-6	CASSPLDTSTPLHF	TGTGCCAGCTCACCCTTGGACACAAGCACGCCCCTCCACTTT
.	14	.	TRBV6-1	TRBJ2-4	CASSVMGAKNIQYF	TGTGCCAGCAGCGTCATGGGAGCCAAAAACATTCAGTACTTC
few	13	TRBD1	TRBV2	TRBJ1-4	CASEGQGVQKLFF	TGTGCCAGTGAAGGACAGGGAGTTCAAAAACTGTTTTTT
few	16	.	TRBV6-2/TRBV6-3	TRBJ1-1	CASRGNWGAEGTEAFF	TGTGCCAGCAGGGGGAACTGGGGGGCCGAGGGCACTGAAGCTTTCTTT
.	17	TRBD1	TRBV10-2	TRBJ1-4	CASSENSGGASLEKLFF	TGCGCCAGCAGCGAAAATTCAGGGGGCGCGTCTTTAGAAAAACTGTTTTTT
few	14	.	TRBV6-6	TRBJ1-5	CASSYSQGGQPQHF	TGTGCCAGCAGTTACTCTCAGGGCGGGCAGCCCCAGCATTTT
.	15	TRBD2	TRBV6-2/TRBV6-3	TRBJ2-3	CASSETGTNTDTQYF	TGTGCCAGCAGTGAGACCGGGACTAACACAGATACGCAGTATTTT
few	14	.	TRBV27	TRBJ2-3	CASGDRSGTDTQYF	TGTGCCAGCGGAGACCGCAGTGGTACAGATACGCAGTATTTT
few	13	.	TRBV5-1	TRBJ1-1	CASSLWSNTEAFF	TGCGCCAGCAGCTTGTGGTCGAACACTGAAGCTTTCTTT
few	15	.	TRBV30	TRBJ2-1	CAWASPSMAYNEQFF	TGTGCCTGGGCATCCCCGTCGATGGCCTACAATGAGCAGTTCTTC
.	13	.	TRBV30	TRBJ2-5	CAWSTGYDETQYF	TGTGCCTGGAGTACAGGGTATGATGAGACCCAGTACTTC
.	14	TRBD1	TRBV6-5	TRBJ1-2	CASSYTGTANGYTF	TGTGCCAGCAGTTACACCGGGACAGCTAATGGCTACACCTTC
.	16	.	TRBV12-3/TRBV12-4	TRBJ1-1	CASSPDPPRGLTEAFF	TGTGCCAGCAGTCCGGACCCCCCAAGGGGTCTTACTGAAGCTTTCTTT
few	15	.	TRBV4-2	TRBJ1-2	CASSQDSQSIYGYTF	TGTGCCAGCAGCCAAGATTCACAATCCATCTATGGCTACACCTTC
few	14	.	TRBV12-3/TRBV12-4	TRBJ2-5	CASSRREVQETQYF	TGTGCCAGCAGCCGCAGGGAAGTCCAAGAGACCCAGTACTTC
.	14	TRBD2	TRBV11-2	TRBJ2-1	CASSLFPSGDEQFF	TGTGCCAGCAGCTTATTTCCTAGCGGCGATGAGCAGTTCTTC
.	16	.	TRBV14	TRBJ1-1	CASSQVWWRTNTEAFF	TGTGCCAGCAGCCAAGTGTGGTGGCGAACCAACACTGAAGCTTTCTTT
.	13	.	TRBV9	TRBJ1-2	CASSVDANYGYTF	TGTGCCAGCAGCGTAGATGCAAACTATGGCTACACCTTC
.	16	TRBD1	TRBV19	TRBJ1-2	CASSRDRGTYNYGYTF	TGTGCCAGTAGTAGGGACAGAGGAACCTATAACTATGGCTACACCTTC
.	14	.	TRBV27	TRBJ2-1	CASSSGVSHNEQFF	TGTGCCAGCAGTTCAGGGGTTTCCCACAATGAGCAGTTCTTC
few	13	.	TRBV30	TRBJ1-6	CAWSANYNSPLHF	TGTGCCTGGAGTGCCAATTATAATTCACCCCTCCACTTT
few	13	.	TRBV12-3/TRBV12-4	TRBJ2-1	CASSPRAGNEQFF	TGTGCCAGCAGTCCGCGGGCTGGCAATGAGCAGTTCTTC
few	17	TRBD2	TRBV15	TRBJ2-3	CATSDSGGAMFTDTQYF	TGTGCCACCAGCGATAGCGGGGGGGCGATGTTCACAGATACGCAGTATTTT
.	16	.	TRBV3-1	TRBJ1-4	CASSQDLVRTNEKLFF	TGTGCCAGCAGCCAAGATTTGGTGCGGACTAATGAAAAACTGTTTTTT